The T cell receptor beta chain described here comes from a study of blood T cell repertoires in COVID-19. About the research overall: COVID-19 samples from acute and convalescent phases originated in the United States, Italy and Spain. The cDNA or gDNA used as material had been derived from T cells, B-cell-depleted T cells, or PBMCs.

This CDR3 has 15 amino acids. Germline-derived CDR1 and CDR2 are SGHNT and YYREEE (reference sequence). V was clipped by 4 bases and J by 5 bases; unmatched bases: 4. Profiling relied on immunoSEQ multiplex PCR, and the TCRdb table lists in-frame clones only, not all of them. The table lists about 120,000 clones, under 90% of them singletons. Material for sequencing was peripheral blood. The sequence was collected from an older woman with acute or convalescent COVID-19. The chain is built from TRBV5-4 and TRBJ2-1; 12 positions match TRBD2. As DNA, the CDR3 is TGTGCCAGCAGCCCCCGACTAGCGGGGGACAATGAGCAGTTCTTC. This encodes CASSPRLAGDNEQFF.